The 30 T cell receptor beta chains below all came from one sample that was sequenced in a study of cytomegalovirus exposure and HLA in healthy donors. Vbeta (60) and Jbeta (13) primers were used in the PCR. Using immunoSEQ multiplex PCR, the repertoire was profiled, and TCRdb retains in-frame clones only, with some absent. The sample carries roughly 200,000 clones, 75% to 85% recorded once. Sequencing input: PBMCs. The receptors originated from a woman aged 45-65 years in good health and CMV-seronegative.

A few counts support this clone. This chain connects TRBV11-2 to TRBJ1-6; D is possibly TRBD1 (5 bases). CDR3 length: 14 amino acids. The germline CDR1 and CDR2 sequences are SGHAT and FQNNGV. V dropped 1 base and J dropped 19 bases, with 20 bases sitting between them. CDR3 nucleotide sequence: TGTGCCAGCAGCTTAGCAACAGGCCGGGTACCCCCTCACTTT. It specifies CASSLATGRVPPHF.

The CDR3 protein is CASSLGLAGETQYF. CDR3 DNA sequence: TGCGCCAGCAGCTTGGGACTAGCGGGGGAGACCCAGTACTTC. The rearrangement uses TRBV5-1 and TRBJ2-5, with 11 bases matching TRBD2. J was trimmed by 5 bases and V by 0 bases; bases with no gene match: 0. Germline CDR1 reads SGHRS; CDR2 reads YFSETQ. This CDR3 has 14 residues.

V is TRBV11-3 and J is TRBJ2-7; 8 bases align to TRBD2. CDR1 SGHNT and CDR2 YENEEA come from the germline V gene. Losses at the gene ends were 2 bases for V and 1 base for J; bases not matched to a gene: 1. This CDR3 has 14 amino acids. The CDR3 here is CASSLTGGSYEQYF. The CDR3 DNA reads TGTGCCAGCAGCTTAACGGGAGGGTCCTACGAGCAGTACTTC.

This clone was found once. The CDR3 loop reads CASSKPGAGEQYF. DNA of the CDR3: TGTGCCAGCAGTAAGCCAGGGGCTGGCGAGCAGTACTTC. This chain joins TRBV5-6 and TRBJ2-7, with a possible D match to TRBD1 (6 bases). Germline V gene lookup returns CDR1 SGHDT and CDR2 YYEEEE. The CDR3 contains 13 residues. The V end was cut by 5 bases, the J end by 6 bases, with 15 bases between.

The CDR3 sequence: CASSADGFGSPLHF. CDR3 in DNA: TGTGCCAGCAGCGCTGACGGGTTTGGTTCACCCCTCCACTTT. The genes are TRBV6-4 and TRBJ1-6, with unresolved D. Germline values: CDR1 MRHNA, CDR2 SNTAGT. The V and J ends lost 6 bases and 9 bases respectively, with 15 bases between them. The length of the CDR3 is 14 residues.

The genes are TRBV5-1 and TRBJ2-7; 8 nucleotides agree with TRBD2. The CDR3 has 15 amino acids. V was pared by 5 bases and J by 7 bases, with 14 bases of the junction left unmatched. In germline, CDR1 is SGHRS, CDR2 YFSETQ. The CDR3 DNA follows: TGCGCCAGCAGTTCCATCAAAGCGGGAGTCCAAGAGCAGTACTTC. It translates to CASSSIKAGVQEQYF.

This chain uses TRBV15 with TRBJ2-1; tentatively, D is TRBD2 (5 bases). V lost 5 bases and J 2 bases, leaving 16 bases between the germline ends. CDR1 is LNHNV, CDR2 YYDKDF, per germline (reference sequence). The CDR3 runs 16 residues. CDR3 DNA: TGTGCCACCAGCGAGGGTCGTCCCCCCGCCTACAATGAGCAGTTCTTC. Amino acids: CATSEGRPPAYNEQFF.

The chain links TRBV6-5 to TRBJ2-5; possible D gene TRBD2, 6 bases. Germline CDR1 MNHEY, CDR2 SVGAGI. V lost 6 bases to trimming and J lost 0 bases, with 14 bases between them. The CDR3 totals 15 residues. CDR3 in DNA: TGTGCCAGCAGGCCCGGGACTTCCTACCAAGAGACCCAGTACTTC. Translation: CASRPGTSYQETQYF.

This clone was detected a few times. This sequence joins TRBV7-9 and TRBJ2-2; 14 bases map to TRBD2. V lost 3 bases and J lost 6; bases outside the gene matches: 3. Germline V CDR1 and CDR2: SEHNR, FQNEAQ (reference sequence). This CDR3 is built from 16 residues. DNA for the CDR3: TGTGCCAGCAGCTTGGGACTAGCGGGAGTATCCGGGGAGCTGTTTTTT. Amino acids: CASSLGLAGVSGELFF.

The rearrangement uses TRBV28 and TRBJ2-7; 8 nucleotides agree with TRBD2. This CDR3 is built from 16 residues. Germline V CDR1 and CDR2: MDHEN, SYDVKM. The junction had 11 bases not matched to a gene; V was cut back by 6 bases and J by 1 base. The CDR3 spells CASSPGGSGRSYEQYF. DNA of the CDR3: TGTGCCAGCAGCCCCGGGGGGAGCGGGAGATCCTACGAGCAGTACTTC.

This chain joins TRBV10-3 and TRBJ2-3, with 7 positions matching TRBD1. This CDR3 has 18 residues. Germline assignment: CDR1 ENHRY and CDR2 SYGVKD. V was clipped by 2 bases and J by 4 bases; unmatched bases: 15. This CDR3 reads CAISEPIPRRGGPDTQYF. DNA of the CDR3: TGTGCCATCAGTGAGCCCATCCCCCGGAGAGGGGGCCCAGATACGCAGTATTTT.

CDR3: CASSQGLAGSDTQYF. CDR3 nucleotide sequence: TGCGCCAGCAGCCAGGGACTAGCGGGATCAGATACGCAGTATTTT. The V call is TRBV4-3, the J call TRBJ2-3; 13 bases agree with TRBD2. CDR1 and CDR2 from the germline V gene are LGHNA and YSLEER. This CDR3 is built from 15 residues. V lost 3 bases to trimming and J lost 4 bases; unmatched junction nucleotides: 1.

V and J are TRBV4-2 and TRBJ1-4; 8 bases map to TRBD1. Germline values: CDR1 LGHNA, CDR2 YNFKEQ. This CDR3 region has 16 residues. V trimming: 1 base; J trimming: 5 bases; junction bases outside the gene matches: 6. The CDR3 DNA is TGTGCCAGCAGCCAAGCTTGGACAGGGTCGAATGAAAAACTGTTTTTT. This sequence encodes CASSQAWTGSNEKLFF.

CDR3 region: CASSSLRLWTEAFF. CDR3 nucleotide sequence: TGTGCCAGCAGTTCCCTGAGGTTATGGACTGAAGCTTTCTTT. The J gene is TRBJ1-1, the V gene TRBV27, with no clear D. The germline V gene has CDR1 MNHEY and CDR2 SMNVEV (reference sequence). V lost 4 bases to trimming and J lost 5 bases, with 14 bases between them. The CDR3 runs 14 residues.

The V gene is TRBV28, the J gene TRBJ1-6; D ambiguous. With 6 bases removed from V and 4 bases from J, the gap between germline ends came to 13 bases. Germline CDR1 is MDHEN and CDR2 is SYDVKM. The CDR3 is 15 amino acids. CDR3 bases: TGTGCCAGCAGAGCCCGGGATGTTTATAATTCACCCCTCCACTTT. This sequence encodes CASRARDVYNSPLHF.

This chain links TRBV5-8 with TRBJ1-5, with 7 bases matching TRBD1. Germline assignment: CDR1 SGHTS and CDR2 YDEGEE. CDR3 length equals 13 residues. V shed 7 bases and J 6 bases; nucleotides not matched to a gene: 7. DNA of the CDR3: TGTGCCAGCGCCGGGACAGTAGGTCAGCCCCAGCATTTT. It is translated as CASAGTVGQPQHF.

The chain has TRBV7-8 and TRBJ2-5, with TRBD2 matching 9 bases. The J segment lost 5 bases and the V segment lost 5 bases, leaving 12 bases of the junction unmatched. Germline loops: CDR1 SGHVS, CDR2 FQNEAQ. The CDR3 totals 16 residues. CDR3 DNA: TGTGCCAGCAGCCCTCTCAGCGGGAGGACTCACGAGACCCAGTACTTC. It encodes CASSPLSGRTHETQYF.

The CDR3 DNA sequence: TGTGCCAGCAGTGAACTCCGGACTCCCGAAGCTTTCTTT. Translation: CASSELRTPEAFF. The rearrangement uses TRBV6-1 and TRBJ1-1; D gene ambiguous. This CDR3 is built from 13 residues. The germline V gene has CDR1 MNHNS and CDR2 SASEGT. The V end lost 2 bases, the J end lost 8 bases, and 12 bases lay between the germline ends.

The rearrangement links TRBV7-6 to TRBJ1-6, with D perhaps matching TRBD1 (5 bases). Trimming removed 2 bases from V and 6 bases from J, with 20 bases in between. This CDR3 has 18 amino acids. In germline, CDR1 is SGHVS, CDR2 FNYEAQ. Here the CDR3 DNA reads TGTGCCAGCAGCTTATCGGGAGGGGCGATACCGGTTAATTCACCCCTCCACTTT. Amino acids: CASSLSGGAIPVNSPLHF.

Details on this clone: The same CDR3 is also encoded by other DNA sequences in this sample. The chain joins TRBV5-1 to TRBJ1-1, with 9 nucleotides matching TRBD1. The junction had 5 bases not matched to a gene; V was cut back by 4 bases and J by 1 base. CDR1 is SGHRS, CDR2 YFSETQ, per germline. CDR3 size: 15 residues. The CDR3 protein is CASSLTGGWNTEAFF. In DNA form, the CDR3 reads TGCGCCAGCAGCCTCACAGGGGGCTGGAACACTGAAGCTTTCTTT.

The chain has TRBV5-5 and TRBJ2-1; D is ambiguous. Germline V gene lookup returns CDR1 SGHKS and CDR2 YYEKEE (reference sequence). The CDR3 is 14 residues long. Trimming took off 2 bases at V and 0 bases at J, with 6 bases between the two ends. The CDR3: CASSLHSSYNEQFF. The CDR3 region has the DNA TGTGCCAGCAGCTTACACAGCTCCTACAATGAGCAGTTCTTC.

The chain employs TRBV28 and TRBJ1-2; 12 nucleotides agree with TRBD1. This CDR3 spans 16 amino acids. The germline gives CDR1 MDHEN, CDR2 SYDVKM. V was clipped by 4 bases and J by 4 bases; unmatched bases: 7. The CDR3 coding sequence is TGTGCCAGCAGTTCCCCCGGGACAGGGGGCGGCTATGGCTACACCTTC. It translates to CASSSPGTGGGYGYTF.

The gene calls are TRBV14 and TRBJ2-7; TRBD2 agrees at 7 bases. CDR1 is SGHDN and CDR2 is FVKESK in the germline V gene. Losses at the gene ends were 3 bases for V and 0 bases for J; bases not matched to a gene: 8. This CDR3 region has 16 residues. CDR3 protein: CASSQPGEGSSYEQYF. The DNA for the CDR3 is TGTGCCAGCAGCCAGCCCGGGGAGGGGAGCTCCTACGAGCAGTACTTC.

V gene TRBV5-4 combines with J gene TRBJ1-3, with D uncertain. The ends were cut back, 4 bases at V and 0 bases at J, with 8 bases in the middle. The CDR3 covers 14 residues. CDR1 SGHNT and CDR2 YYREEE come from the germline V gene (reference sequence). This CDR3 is CASSPRDSGNTIYF. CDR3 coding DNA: TGTGCCAGCAGCCCCCGCGACTCTGGAAACACCATATATTTT.

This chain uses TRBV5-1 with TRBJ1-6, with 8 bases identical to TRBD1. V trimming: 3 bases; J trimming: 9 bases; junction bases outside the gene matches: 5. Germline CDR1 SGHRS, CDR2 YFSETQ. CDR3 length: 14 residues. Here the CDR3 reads CASSSDRASSPLHF. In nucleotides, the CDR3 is TGCGCCAGCAGCTCGGACAGGGCGAGTTCACCCCTCCACTTT. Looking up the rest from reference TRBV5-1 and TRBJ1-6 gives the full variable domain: KAGVTQTPRYLIKTRGQQVTLSCSPISGHRSVSWYQQTPGQGLQFLFEYFSETQRNKGNFPGRFSGRQFSNSRSEMNVSTLELGDSALYLCASSSDRASSPLHFGNGTRLTVT.

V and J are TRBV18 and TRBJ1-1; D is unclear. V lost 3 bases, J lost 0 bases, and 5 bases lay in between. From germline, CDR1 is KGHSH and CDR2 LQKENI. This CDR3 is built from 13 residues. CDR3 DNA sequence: TGTGCCAGCTCACCCGACATGAACACTGAAGCTTTCTTT. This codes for CASSPDMNTEAFF.

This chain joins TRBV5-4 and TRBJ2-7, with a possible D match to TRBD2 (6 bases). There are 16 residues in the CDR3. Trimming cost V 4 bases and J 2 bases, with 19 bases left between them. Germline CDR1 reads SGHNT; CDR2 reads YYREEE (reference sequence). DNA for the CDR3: TGTGCCAGCAGCCGAAGTGGGTCGGGGGTTCCCTACGAGCAGTACTTC. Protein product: CASSRSGSGVPYEQYF.

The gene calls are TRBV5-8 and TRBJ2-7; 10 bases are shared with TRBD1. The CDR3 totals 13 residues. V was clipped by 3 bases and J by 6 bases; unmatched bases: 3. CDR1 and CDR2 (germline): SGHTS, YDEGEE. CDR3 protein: CASSWDRGSEQYF. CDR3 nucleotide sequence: TGTGCCAGCAGCTGGGACAGGGGCTCCGAGCAGTACTTC. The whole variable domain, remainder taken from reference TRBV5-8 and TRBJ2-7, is EAGVTQSPTHLIKTRGQQATLRCSPISGHTSVYWYQQALGLGLQFLLWYDEGEERNRGNFPPRFSGRQFPNYSSELNVNALELEDSALYLCASSWDRGSEQYFGPGTRLTVT.

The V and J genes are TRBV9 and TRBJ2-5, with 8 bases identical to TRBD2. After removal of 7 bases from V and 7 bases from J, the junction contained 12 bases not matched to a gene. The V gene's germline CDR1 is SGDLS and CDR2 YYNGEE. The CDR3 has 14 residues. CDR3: CASDPGGLDATQYF. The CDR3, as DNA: TGTGCCAGCGACCCGGGGGGGTTGGATGCGACCCAGTACTTC.

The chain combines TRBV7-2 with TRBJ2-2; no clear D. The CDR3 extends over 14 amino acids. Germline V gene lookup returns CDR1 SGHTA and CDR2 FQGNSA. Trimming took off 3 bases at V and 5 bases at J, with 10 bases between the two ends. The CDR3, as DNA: TGTGCCAGCAGCTTGACTTATACTACCGGGGAGCTGTTTTTT. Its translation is CASSLTYTTGELFF.